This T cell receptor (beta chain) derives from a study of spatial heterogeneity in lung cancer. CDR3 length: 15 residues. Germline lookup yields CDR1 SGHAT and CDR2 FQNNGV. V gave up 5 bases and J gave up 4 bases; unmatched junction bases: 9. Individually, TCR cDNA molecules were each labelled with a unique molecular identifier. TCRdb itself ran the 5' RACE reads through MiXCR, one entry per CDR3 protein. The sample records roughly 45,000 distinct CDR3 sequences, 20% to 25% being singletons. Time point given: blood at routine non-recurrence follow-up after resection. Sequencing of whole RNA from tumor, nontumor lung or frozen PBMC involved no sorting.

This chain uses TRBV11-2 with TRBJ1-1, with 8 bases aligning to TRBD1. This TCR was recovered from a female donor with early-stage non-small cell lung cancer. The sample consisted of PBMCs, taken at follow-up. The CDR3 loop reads CASSLSRGQITEAFF. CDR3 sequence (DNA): TGTGCCAGCAGCCTTAGCAGGGGGCAAATCACTGAAGCTTTCTTT.